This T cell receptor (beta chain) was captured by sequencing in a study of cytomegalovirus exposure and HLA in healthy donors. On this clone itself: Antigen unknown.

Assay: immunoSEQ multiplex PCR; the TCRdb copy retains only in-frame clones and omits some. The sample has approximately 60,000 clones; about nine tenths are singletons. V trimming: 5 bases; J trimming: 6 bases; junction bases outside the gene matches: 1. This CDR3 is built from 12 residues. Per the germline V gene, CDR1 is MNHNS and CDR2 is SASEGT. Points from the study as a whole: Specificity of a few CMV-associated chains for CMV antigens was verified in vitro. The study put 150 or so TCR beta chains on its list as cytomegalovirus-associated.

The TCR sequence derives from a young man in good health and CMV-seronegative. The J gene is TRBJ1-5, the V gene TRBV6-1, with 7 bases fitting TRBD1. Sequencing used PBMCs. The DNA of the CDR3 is TGTGCCAGCAGTCGACAGGGTCAGCCCCAGCATTTT. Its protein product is CASSRQGQPQHF.